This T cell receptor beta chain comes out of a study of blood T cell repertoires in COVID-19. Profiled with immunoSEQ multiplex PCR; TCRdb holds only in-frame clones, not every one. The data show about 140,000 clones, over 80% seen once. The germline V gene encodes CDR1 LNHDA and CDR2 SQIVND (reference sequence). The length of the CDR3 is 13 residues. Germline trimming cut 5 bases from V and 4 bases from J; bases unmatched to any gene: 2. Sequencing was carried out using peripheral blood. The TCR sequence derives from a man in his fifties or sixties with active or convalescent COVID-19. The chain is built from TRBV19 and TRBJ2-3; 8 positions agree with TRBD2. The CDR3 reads CASSSGRADTQYF. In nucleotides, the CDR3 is TGTGCCAGTAGTTCCGGGAGGGCAGATACGCAGTATTTT.